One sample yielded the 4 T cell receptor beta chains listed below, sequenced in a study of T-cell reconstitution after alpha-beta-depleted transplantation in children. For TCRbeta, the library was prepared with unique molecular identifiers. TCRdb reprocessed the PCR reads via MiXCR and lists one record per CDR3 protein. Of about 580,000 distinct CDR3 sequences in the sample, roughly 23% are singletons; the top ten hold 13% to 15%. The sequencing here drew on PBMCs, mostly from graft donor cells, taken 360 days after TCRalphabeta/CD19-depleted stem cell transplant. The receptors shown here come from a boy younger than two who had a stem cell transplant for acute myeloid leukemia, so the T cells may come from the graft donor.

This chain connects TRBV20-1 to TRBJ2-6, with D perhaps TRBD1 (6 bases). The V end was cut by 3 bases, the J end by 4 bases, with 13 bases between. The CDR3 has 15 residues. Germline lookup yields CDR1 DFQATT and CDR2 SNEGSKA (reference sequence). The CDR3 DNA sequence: TGCAGTGCTAGGTCGGGGACAAGCGGGGCCAACGTCCTGACTTTC. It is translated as CSARSGTSGANVLTF.

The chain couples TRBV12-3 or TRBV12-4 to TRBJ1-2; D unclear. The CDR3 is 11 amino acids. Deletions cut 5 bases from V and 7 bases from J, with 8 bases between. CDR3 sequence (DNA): TGTGCCAGCAGTGCTACGGTTGGCTACACCTTC. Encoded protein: CASSATVGYTF.

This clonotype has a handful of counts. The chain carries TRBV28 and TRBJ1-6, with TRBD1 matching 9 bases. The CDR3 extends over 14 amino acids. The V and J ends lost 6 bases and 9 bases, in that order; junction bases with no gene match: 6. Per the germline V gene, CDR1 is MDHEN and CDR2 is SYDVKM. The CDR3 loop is CASRKDRGSSPLHF. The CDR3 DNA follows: TGTGCCAGCAGAAAGGACAGGGGCTCTTCACCCCTCCACTTT.

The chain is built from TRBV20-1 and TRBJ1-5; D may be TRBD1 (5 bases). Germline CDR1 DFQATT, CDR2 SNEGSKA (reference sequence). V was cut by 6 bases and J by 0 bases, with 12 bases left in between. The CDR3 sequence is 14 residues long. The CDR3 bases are TGCAGTGCAAGGGACCCTTATAGCAATCAGCCCCAGCATTTT. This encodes CSARDPYSNQPQHF.